Listed below are T cell receptor beta chains from one sample, sequenced in a study of beta chain features in type 1 diabetes. Sequencing was performed with immunoSEQ multiplex PCR; in TCRdb, only in-frame clones are kept and a portion is missing. The repertoire has 250,000 to 300,000 clones, under 8.5% of them found once; the top ten carry more than 1%. Sequenced: central memory CD4+ T cells from blood. The receptors derive from a woman between 18 and 29 years old in good health. Each CDR3 is given with its conserved first and last residue. The order of the fields is D gene, V gene, J gene, clone size, CDR3 DNA, CDR3 protein. A D gene is named only where the DNA matches it firmly. Not every row has a clone size; where given, it reads once, few, many or a size class.

TRBD1,TRBV7-2,TRBJ1-2,NA,TGTGCCAGCAGCCTACGGGGACAGAACTATGGCTACACCTTC,CASSLRGQNYGYTF
TRBD2,TRBV6-1,TRBJ2-3,NA,TGTGCCAGCGTTGTAGCGGGAGGACGGACGCAGTATTTT,CASVVAGGRTQYF
TRBD1,TRBV7-6,TRBJ2-2,NA,TGTGCCAGCAGGTTTGGGACAGGGGCCGGGGAGCTGTTTTTT,CASRFGTGAGELFF
NA,TRBV7-9,TRBJ1-2,few,TGTGCCAGCAGCTTAGGCCCGCGCGTCTATGGCTACACCTTC,CASSLGPRVYGYTF
NA,TRBV18,TRBJ1-5,few,TGTGCCAGCTCACCAGGGGCGGCGGGGTTTCAGCCCCAGCATTTT,CASSPGAAGFQPQHF
NA,TRBV25-1,TRBJ2-5,NA,TGTGCCAGCAGTGAATCACAGACCCAGTACTTC,CASSESQTQYF
NA,TRBV7-9,TRBJ1-3,NA,TGTGCCAGCAGCTTAGGAAGTATCTCTGGAAACACCATATATTTT,CASSLGSISGNTIYF
NA,TRBV13,TRBJ1-2,few,TGTGCCAGCAGCCGTACCAGGGTAGGCTACACCTTC,CASSRTRVGYTF
NA,TRBV7-3,TRBJ2-1,many,TGTGCCAGCAGCTTGGGAGGTAGTAATAACAATGAGCAGTTCTTC,CASSLGGSNNNEQFF
NA,TRBV23-1,TRBJ2-2,many,TGCGCCAGCGGGTCGGGGTCCGGGGAGCTGTTTTTT,CASGSGSGELFF
NA,TRBV30,TRBJ2-1,NA,TGTGCCGGATTATACTTCGATGAGCAGTTCTTC,CAGLYFDEQFF
TRBD2,TRBV5-1,TRBJ2-1,few,TGCGCCAGCAGCGGCATAGCGGGAGGAAATGGCAATGAGCAGTTCTTC,CASSGIAGGNGNEQFF
TRBD1,TRBV7-2,TRBJ2-1,many,TGTGCCAGCAGCTCCAGGACAGGCGTCAATGAGCAGTTCTTC,CASSSRTGVNEQFF
NA,TRBV11-2,TRBJ2-5,NA,TGTGCCAGCAGCCAAACCCCGGGACAAAGATTGGAGACCCAGTACTTC,CASSQTPGQRLETQYF
NA,TRBV19,TRBJ1-3,NA,TGTGCCAGTAGTTCCAAGAGCTCTGGAAACACCATATATTTT,CASSSKSSGNTIYF
NA,TRBV6-1,TRBJ1-3,many,TGTGCCAGCAGTGAAGGCGAGGGAGCGGTTGGAAACACCATATATTTT,CASSEGEGAVGNTIYF
NA,TRBV5-1,TRBJ2-3,few,TGCGCCAGCAGCAGGGGACTCTTAGGAATTCTAGATACGCAGTATTTT,CASSRGLLGILDTQYF
NA,TRBV30,TRBJ1-2,NA,TGTGCCTGGAGTGTAACCGGGCAGGGCGGCGGCTACACCTTC,CAWSVTGQGGGYTF
NA,TRBV7-2,TRBJ2-2,few,TGTGCCAGCAGCTTAGTCTACGTGAGCACCGGGGAGCTGTTTTTT,CASSLVYVSTGELFF
NA,TRBV6-5,TRBJ2-3,NA,TGTGCCAGCAGCACTATCAGCACAGATACGCAGTATTTT,CASSTISTDTQYF
NA,TRBV7-7,TRBJ2-2,NA,TGTGCCAGCAGTCCAGATGCTACTTACGGGGAGCTGTTTTTT,CASSPDATYGELFF
NA,TRBV28,TRBJ1-1,NA,TGTGCCAGCAGTTTAGGTGGGGGGGCCCCTATTGGGGTCTTT,CASSLGGGAPIGVF